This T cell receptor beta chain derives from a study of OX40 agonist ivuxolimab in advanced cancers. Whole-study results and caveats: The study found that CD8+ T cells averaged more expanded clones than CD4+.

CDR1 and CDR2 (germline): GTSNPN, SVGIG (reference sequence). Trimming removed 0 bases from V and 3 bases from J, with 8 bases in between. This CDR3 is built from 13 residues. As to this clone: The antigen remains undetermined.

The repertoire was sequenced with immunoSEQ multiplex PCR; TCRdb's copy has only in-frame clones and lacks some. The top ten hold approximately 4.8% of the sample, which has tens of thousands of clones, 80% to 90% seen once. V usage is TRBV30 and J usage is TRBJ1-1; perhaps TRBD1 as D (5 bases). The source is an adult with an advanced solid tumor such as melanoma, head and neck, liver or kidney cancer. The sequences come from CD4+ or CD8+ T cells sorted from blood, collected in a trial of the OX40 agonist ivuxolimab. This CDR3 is CAWSVGRDTEAFF. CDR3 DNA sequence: TGTGCCTGGAGTGTAGGCAGGGACACTGAAGCTTTCTTT.